Presented here are 9 T cell receptor beta chains from one specimen sequenced in a study of blood T cell repertoires in COVID-19. Sequenced by immunoSEQ multiplex PCR; TCRdb stores in-frame clones only, minus some. This table has about 42,000 clones, around 86% appearing once. The sample comprised peripheral blood. These receptor sequences come from a human donor in a cohort sampled during active COVID-19.

The V and J genes are TRBV9 and TRBJ2-5; 7 bases are a match to TRBD2. The CDR3 covers 16 residues. Germline V lookup: CDR1 SGDLS, CDR2 YYNGEE. V lost 7 bases and J lost 4; bases outside the gene matches: 16. The DNA of the CDR3 is TGTGCCAGCGGTCCGGGGGAACCAGGGAGGGGAGAGACCCAGTACTTC. This sequence encodes CASGPGEPGRGETQYF.

The rearrangement joins TRBV10-1 to TRBJ2-7; TRBD1 matches at 10 bases. The CDR3 is made up of 14 amino acids. Per germline, CDR1 WNHNN and CDR2 SYGVQD (reference sequence). V dropped 4 bases and J dropped 2; count of bases not matched to a gene: 2. This CDR3 reads CASSGGTGAYEQYF. CDR3 coding DNA: TGCGCCAGCAGTGGTGGGACAGGGGCCTACGAGCAGTACTTC.

This chain connects TRBV19 to TRBJ1-4, with TRBD1 identical over 10 bases. Germline V lookup: CDR1 LNHDA, CDR2 SQIVND (reference sequence). V shed 5 bases, J shed 8 bases, and the junction held 5 bases outside the gene matches. CDR3 size: 14 residues. CDR3: CASSWTGGNEKLFF. The CDR3 coding sequence is TGTGCCAGTAGTTGGACAGGGGGAAACGAAAAACTGTTTTTT.

The J gene is TRBJ1-2, the V gene TRBV5-1; 7 bases agree with TRBD1. The V gene end was trimmed by 7 bases and the J gene end by 4 bases; junction bases not matched to a gene: 10. The CDR3 runs to 14 residues. CDR1 is SGHRS, CDR2 YFSETQ, per germline. Here the CDR3 reads CASRMAGQSYGYTF. The CDR3 DNA follows: TGCGCCAGCCGCATGGCGGGACAGAGCTATGGCTACACCTTC. The full variable domain, its missing parts supplied by reference TRBV5-1 and TRBJ1-2, is KAGVTQTPRYLIKTRGQQVTLSCSPISGHRSVSWYQQTPGQGLQFLFEYFSETQRNKGNFPGRFSGRQFSNSRSEMNVSTLELGDSALYLCASRMAGQSYGYTFGSGTRLTVV.

This clone was seen a handful of times. The chain carries TRBV7-9 and TRBJ1-1, with a tentative D call TRBD1 (5 bases). CDR3 size: 14 residues. Per germline, CDR1 SEHNR and CDR2 FQNEAQ (reference sequence). The V end lost 1 base, the J end lost 1 base, and 7 bases lay between the germline ends. This CDR3 reads CASSLGQGNTEAFF. CDR3 coding DNA: TGTGCCAGCAGCTTAGGGCAGGGGAACACTGAAGCTTTCTTT.

This chain connects TRBV6-5 to TRBJ1-2, with 9 nucleotides matching TRBD1. Trimming at V came to 4 bases and at J to 8 bases, leaving 5 bases not matched to a gene. Looked up from germline, CDR1 is MNHEY and CDR2 is SVGAGI. This CDR3 comprises 13 residues. The CDR3 nucleotides are TGTGCCAGCAGTTTACAGGGGGCAGCCGGCTACACCTTC. Translated: CASSLQGAAGYTF.

The rearrangement joins TRBV9 to TRBJ1-2, with a weak D call TRBD1 (6 bases). Trimming pared 4 bases from V and 4 bases from J, leaving 26 bases between. Germline V gene lookup returns CDR1 SGDLS and CDR2 YYNGEE. CDR3 length: 18 residues. In DNA form, the CDR3 reads TGTGCCAGCAGCTCCTCCCTCGAATCTGGGACAAACATCTATGGCTACACCTTC. Its translation is CASSSSLESGTNIYGYTF.

CDR3 coding DNA: TGTGCCAGCACCGCCGGGAGGGCCTATAATTCACCCCTCCACTTT. It yields the protein CASTAGRAYNSPLHF. The J gene is TRBJ1-6, the V gene TRBV5-6; D gene uncertain. The germline V and J ends were trimmed by 6 bases and 2 bases, with 12 bases remaining between them. Looked up from germline, CDR1 is SGHDT and CDR2 is YYEEEE. This CDR3 comprises 15 residues.

This chain uses TRBV14 with TRBJ1-2; D is ambiguous. Trimming took 4 bases from V and 8 from J, leaving 20 bases between them. CDR3 length: 15 amino acids. Germline CDR1 SGHDN, CDR2 FVKESK. DNA of the CDR3: TGTGCCAGCAGCCCTGCCGGGGTCTATCGACGAGGCTACACCTTC. It is translated as CASSPAGVYRRGYTF.